The 9 T cell receptor beta chains given below trace back to one sample, sequenced in a study of T cell responses to AZD1222 COVID-19 vaccine. Assay used: immunoSEQ multiplex PCR; TCRdb lists only in-frame clones, some missing. This sample has about 35,000 clones, with 65% to 90% found just once. Sample: peripheral blood, taken on day 0 of AZD1222 vaccination. These receptors were taken from an adult in good health.

The chain is built from TRBV15 and TRBJ1-1; a weak D match, TRBD1 (5 bases). Germline V gene sequence: CDR1 LNHNV, CDR2 YYDKDF (reference sequence). The CDR3 loop spans 14 amino acids. V lost 4 bases to trimming and J lost 4 bases, with 13 bases between them. The CDR3 coding sequence is TGTGCCACCAGCATACGGCAGGGCGGCACTGAAGCTTTCTTT. Its translation: CATSIRQGGTEAFF.

The rearrangement uses TRBV9 and TRBJ2-3; TRBD2 matches 10 bases. CDR1 SGDLS and CDR2 YYNGEE come from the germline V gene. The J segment lost 7 bases and the V segment lost 3 bases, leaving 17 bases of the junction unmatched. CDR3 length: 18 amino acids. The CDR3 spells CASSGGRGERGGRNTQYF. The CDR3 region has the DNA TGTGCCAGCAGCGGCGGCCGAGGGGAGCGGGGGGGGAGAAATACGCAGTATTTT.

This clone came up a few times. The chain employs TRBV7-3 and TRBJ2-2, with D perhaps assigned TRBD1 or TRBD2 (6 bases each). Deletions cut 4 bases from V and 6 bases from J, with 9 bases between. Germline loops: CDR1 SGHTA, CDR2 FQGTGA. The CDR3 totals 13 residues. CDR3 in amino acids: CASSSGGPGELFF. CDR3 sequence (DNA): TGTGCCAGCAGCTCTGGGGGGCCCGGGGAGCTGTTTTTT.

This clone was found once. V is TRBV15 and J is TRBJ2-1; D might be TRBD1 or TRBD2, each matching 5 bases. CDR1 and CDR2 (germline): LNHNV, YYDKDF (reference sequence). Trimming stripped 3 bases from V and 0 bases from J, with 9 bases between. The CDR3 length is 15 residues. This CDR3 is CATSSGDLSYNEQFF. The CDR3 bases are TGTGCCACCAGCAGCGGGGACCTCTCCTACAATGAGCAGTTCTTC.

The chain couples TRBV4-1 to TRBJ2-1; 10 bases align to TRBD2. The CDR3 has 13 residues. Trimming at V came to 0 bases and at J to 11 bases, leaving 1 base not matched to a gene. Germline values: CDR1 MGHRA, CDR2 YSYEKL. This CDR3 is CASSQETSGKQFF. CDR3 sequence (DNA): TGCGCCAGCAGCCAAGAAACTAGCGGGAAGCAGTTCTTC.

This chain joins TRBV1 and TRBJ2-1; TRBD2, the table's D call, lacks a check against the DNA. TRBV1 is a pseudogene segment. The CDR3 has 13 residues. CDR3 sequence: CTSSQEYLGEQFF. The DNA of the CDR3 is TGCACCAGCAGCCAAGAATACCTCGGGGAGCAGTTCTTC.

V usage is TRBV7-6 and J usage is TRBJ1-2, with TRBD1 as a possible D gene (6 bases). Deletions cut 5 bases from V and 8 bases from J, with 12 bases between. Germline V gene lookup returns CDR1 SGHVS and CDR2 FNYEAQ. This CDR3 has 12 amino acids. The CDR3 DNA sequence: TGTGCCAGCAGCCCGGACAGAGCCGGCTACACCTTC. Translated, it gives CASSPDRAGYTF.

The sample holds a few counts of this clone. The genes are TRBV11-2 and TRBJ2-3, with TRBD2 matching 8 bases. Germline V lookup: CDR1 SGHAT, CDR2 FQNNGV. J lost 4 bases, V lost 0 bases, and 18 bases had no gene match. The CDR3 runs to 20 residues. CDR3 loop: CASSLDSRLSGSGPADTQYF. The CDR3 nucleotides read TGTGCCAGCAGCTTAGACTCAAGGCTAAGCGGGAGCGGCCCGGCAGATACGCAGTATTTT. The whole variable domain, remainder taken from reference TRBV11-2 and TRBJ2-3, is EAGVAQSPRYKIIEKRQSVAFWCNPISGHATLYWYQQILGQGPKLLIQFQNNGVVDDSQLPKDRFSAERLKGVDSTLKIQPAKLEDSAVYLCASSLDSRLSGSGPADTQYFGPGTRLTVL.

The V and J genes are TRBV27 and TRBJ1-2; D may be TRBD1 (6 bases). CDR1 and CDR2 from the germline V gene are MNHEY and SMNVEV (reference sequence). V gave up 4 bases and J gave up 4 bases, with 16 bases separating them. The CDR3 loop spans 15 amino acids. The CDR3 region is CASSWGRSSTYGYTF. Here the CDR3 DNA reads TGTGCCAGCAGTTGGGGGCGGAGTTCAACCTATGGCTACACCTTC.